These T cell receptor beta chains were read from a single sample in a study of T cells in tuberculosis. The table came from immunoSEQ multiplex PCR; TCRdb's copy has only in-frame clones and leaves some out. In the table there are about 53,000 clones, over 90% of which are singletons. Sequenced here: PBMCs, sampled at tuberculosis diagnosis. The receptors originated from an adult with tuberculosis. The CDR3 runs from the conserved cysteine through the conserved F or W. D genes are given only for firm matches. Clone size appears in some rows only: once, few, many, or a class for an expanded clone.

cdr3_nt,cdr3_aa,d_call,clone_size,j_call,v_call
TGTGCCAGCAGCTCGACAGGGCCCGCCCGGGTCCTAAATCAGCCCCAGCATTTT,CASSSTGPARVLNQPQHF,TRBD1,.,TRBJ1-5,TRBV7-8
TGTGCCAGCAGCTTAGGTCCGTCCCAGTACTTC,CASSLGPSQYF,.,.,TRBJ2-5,TRBV7-2
TGTGCCAGCAGCCCCGTACAGGGGGGCAAGACCCAGTACTTC,CASSPVQGGKTQYF,TRBD1,.,TRBJ2-5,TRBV7-8
TGTGCCATCAGCCTCGGGACGAACACCGGGGAGCTGTTTTTT,CAISLGTNTGELFF,.,.,TRBJ2-2,TRBV10-3
TGCAGCGTCGTGAAAAGCAGACAGGGGCGTATTCAGTACTTC,CSVVKSRQGRIQYF,TRBD1,.,TRBJ2-4,TRBV29-1
TGTGCCAGCAGTGAATTGGGGGCCCATGGCTACACCTTC,CASSELGAHGYTF,.,.,TRBJ1-2,TRBV25-1
TGTGCCAGCAGCGTAGCAGCACAGGCCGACTACGAGCAGTACTTC,CASSVAAQADYEQYF,.,.,TRBJ2-7,TRBV9
TGTGCCAGCAGCCAAATATGGTCACCACTCTACAATGAGCAGTTCTTC,CASSQIWSPLYNEQFF,.,.,TRBJ2-1,TRBV14
TGTGCCAGCAGCCGGGACAGGGAAGATACGCAGTATTTT,CASSRDREDTQYF,TRBD1,.,TRBJ2-3,TRBV4-2
TGCGCCAGCAGCCCGGGCGGGACTAGTAGTGTCGAGCAGTACTTC,CASSPGGTSSVEQYF,TRBD2,.,TRBJ2-7,TRBV5-1
TGTGCCAGCAGCGCATCTAGCGGTCCCGGTGAGCAGTTCTTC,CASSASSGPGEQFF,TRBD2,.,TRBJ2-1,TRBV9
TGCGCCAGCAGCTTACCGAAAGCAGGGAAGGATACGCAGTATTTT,CASSLPKAGKDTQYF,.,.,TRBJ2-3,TRBV5-1
TGTGCCACCAGCAGAGATCTGACGGGAGGCTACACCTTC,CATSRDLTGGYTF,.,.,TRBJ1-2,TRBV15
TGTGCCAGCAGTGAAAGAACAGGGGGGGGTTACGAGCAGTACTTC,CASSERTGGGYEQYF,.,.,TRBJ2-7,TRBV6-1
TGCAGCGTTGTTCTCCAGGGCCAAGAGACCCAGTACTTC,CSVVLQGQETQYF,.,once,TRBJ2-5,TRBV29-1
TGTGCCTGGAGTCCTGGGGGGGGTGGCCATGGCTACACCTTC,CAWSPGGGGHGYTF,.,.,TRBJ1-2,TRBV30
TGTGCCAGAAGCTTCGGACCGGGAGGATCGAACACCGGGGAGCTGTTTTTT,CARSFGPGGSNTGELFF,TRBD2,.,TRBJ2-2,TRBV5-3